This TCR beta chain was identified in a study of Ad26.COV2.S vaccination and SARS-CoV-2 variants. Study observations and caveats: Analyses of TCR breadth and depth may have underestimated total T cell responses. Following vaccination, spike-specific CD8+ and CD4+ T cell responses reportedly exhibited substantial breadth.

This clone has just one count. Antigen specificity is unknown. The length of the CDR3 is 14 residues. Germline V CDR1 and CDR2: MNHEY, SVGAGI. Trimming at V came to 6 bases and at J to 8 bases, leaving 7 bases not matched to a gene. The treatment denotes: roughly 18 received Ad26.COV2.S at low or high dose, single or two shots; 5 received placebo; per-sample allocation not given. All samples were drawn on day 63, counting from the first vaccine or placebo injection. The vaccine delivered Wuhan-strain SARS-CoV-2 spike through an Ad26 vector. Sequenced by immunoSEQ multiplex PCR; TCRdb stores in-frame clones only, minus some. The profile covers roughly 400,000 clones, with 90% appearing a single time and around 4.2% taken by the ten largest.

The gene calls are TRBV6-5 and TRBJ1-4; 9 bases match TRBD1. The sample consisted of peripheral blood, taken in a trial of Ad26.COV2.S vaccine versus placebo. The TCR comes from a person aged 18-65 years who received the Ad26.COV2.S COVID-19 vaccine or a placebo. CDR3 bases: TGTGCCAGCAGACCGACAGGGGGTGGCGAAAAACTGTTTTTT. The encoded protein is CASRPTGGGEKLFF.